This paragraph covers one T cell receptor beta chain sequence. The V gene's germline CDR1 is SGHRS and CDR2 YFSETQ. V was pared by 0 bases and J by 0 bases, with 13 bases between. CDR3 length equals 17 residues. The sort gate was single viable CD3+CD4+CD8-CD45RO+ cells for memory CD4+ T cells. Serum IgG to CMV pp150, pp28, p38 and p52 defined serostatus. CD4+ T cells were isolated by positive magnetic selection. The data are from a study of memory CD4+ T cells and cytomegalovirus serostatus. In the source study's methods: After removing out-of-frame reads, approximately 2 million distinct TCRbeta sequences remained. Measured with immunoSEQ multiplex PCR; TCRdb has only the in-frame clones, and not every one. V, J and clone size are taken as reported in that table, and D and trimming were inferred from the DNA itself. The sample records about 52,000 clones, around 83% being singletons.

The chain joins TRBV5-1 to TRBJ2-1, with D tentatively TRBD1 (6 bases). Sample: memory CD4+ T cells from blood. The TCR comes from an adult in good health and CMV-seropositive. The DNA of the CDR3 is TGCGCCAGCAGCTTGGTAGGACAGCGGAGCTCCTACAATGAGCAGTTCTTC. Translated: CASSLVGQRSSYNEQFF.